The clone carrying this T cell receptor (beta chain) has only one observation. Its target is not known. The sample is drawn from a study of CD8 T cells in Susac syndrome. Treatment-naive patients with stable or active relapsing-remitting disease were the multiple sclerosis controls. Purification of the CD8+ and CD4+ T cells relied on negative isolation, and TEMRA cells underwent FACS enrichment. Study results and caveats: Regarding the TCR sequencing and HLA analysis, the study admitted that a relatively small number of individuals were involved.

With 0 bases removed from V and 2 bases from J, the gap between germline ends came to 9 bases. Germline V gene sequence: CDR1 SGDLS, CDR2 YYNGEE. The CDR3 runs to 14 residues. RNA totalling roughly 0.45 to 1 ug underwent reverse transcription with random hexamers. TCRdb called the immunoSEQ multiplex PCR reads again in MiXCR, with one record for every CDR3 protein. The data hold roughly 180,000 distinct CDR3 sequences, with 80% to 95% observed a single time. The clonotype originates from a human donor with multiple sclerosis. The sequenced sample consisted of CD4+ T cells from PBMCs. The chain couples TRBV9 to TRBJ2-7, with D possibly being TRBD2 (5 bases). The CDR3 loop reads CASSVELGAYEQYF. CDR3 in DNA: TGTGCCAGCAGCGTAGAATTGGGAGCCTACGAGCAGTACTTC.